The clone carrying this T cell receptor (beta chain) was found many times. As yet, its antigen is unknown. Uncontrolled infection, other autoimmune disease, pregnancy or lactation barred patients from enrollment. The PBMCs studied were ones that came from about 10 ml fresh peripheral blood. These data originate in a study of T cells in Graves' hyperthyroidism and ophthalmopathy. Study-wide findings and caveats: Blood also contained most expanded thyroid clonotypes above 0.001. Model-based prediction identified ophthalmopathy a median 6.5 months prior to its onset.

This CDR3 is 15 amino acids long. The germline V gene encodes CDR1 LGHDT and CDR2 YNNKEL (reference sequence). With V trimmed by 5 bases and J by 4 bases, 9 bases remained unmatched. The CDR3 regions of TCR beta were amplified from RNA transcripts. First-round RT-PCR targeting the TCR CDR3 was performed with the HTBI primer set. TCRdb ran MiXCR on the multiplex PCR reads and lists one entry per CDR3 protein. This table holds some 580,000 distinct CDR3 sequences, roughly 15% found once. The sequence derives from a woman between 40 and 55 years old with Graves' ophthalmopathy. Sequenced sample: blood. The chain combines TRBV3-1 with TRBJ1-2; TRBD1 matches at 8 bases. The CDR3 sequence: CASSKKTGVSYGYTF. In nucleotides, the CDR3 is TGTGCCAGCAGCAAGAAGACAGGGGTGAGCTATGGCTACACCTTC.